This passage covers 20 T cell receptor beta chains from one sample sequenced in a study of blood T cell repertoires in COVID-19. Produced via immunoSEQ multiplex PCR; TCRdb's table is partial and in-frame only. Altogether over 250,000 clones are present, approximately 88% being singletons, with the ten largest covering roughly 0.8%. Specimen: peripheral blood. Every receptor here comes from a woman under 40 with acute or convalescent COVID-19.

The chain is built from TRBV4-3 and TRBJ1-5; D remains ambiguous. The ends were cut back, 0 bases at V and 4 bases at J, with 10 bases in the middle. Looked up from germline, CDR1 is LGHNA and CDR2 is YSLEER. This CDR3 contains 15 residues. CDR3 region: CASSQDGGGNQPQHF. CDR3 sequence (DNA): TGCGCCAGCAGCCAAGACGGAGGCGGGAATCAGCCCCAGCATTTT.

DNA for the CDR3: TGTGCCAGCAGCCAAGAAGGGACACTGAGGGGAGAGACCCAGTACTTC. Its protein is CASSQEGTLRGETQYF. The chain joins TRBV14 to TRBJ2-5, with a tentative D call TRBD1 (6 bases). This CDR3 contains 16 residues. Germline V gives CDR1 SGHDN, CDR2 FVKESK. V was cut by 0 bases and J by 4 bases, with 15 bases left in between.

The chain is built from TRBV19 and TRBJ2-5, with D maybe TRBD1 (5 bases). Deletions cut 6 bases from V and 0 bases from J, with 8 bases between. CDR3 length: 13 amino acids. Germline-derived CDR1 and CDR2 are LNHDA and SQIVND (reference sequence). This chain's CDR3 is CASRRQYQETQYF. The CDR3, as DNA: TGTGCCAGTAGGAGACAGTACCAAGAGACCCAGTACTTC. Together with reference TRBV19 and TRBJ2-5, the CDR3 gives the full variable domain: DGGITQSPKYLFRKEGQNVTLSCEQNLNHDAMYWYRQDPGQGLRLIYYSQIVNDFQKGDIAEGYSVSREKKESFPLTVTSAQKNPTAFYLCASRRQYQETQYFGPGTRLLVL.

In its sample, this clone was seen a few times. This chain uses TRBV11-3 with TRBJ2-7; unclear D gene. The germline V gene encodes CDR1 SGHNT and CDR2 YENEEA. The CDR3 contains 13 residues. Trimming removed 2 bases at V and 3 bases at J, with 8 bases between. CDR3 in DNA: TGTGCCAGCAGCTTATTAGCCTTCTACGAGCAGTACTTC. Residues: CASSLLAFYEQYF. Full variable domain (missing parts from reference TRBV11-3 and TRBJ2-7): EAGVVQSPRYKIIEKKQPVAFWCNPISGHNTLYWYLQNLGQGPELLIRYENEEAVDDSQLPKDRFSAERLKGVDSTLKIQPAELGDSAVYLCASSLLAFYEQYFGPGTRLTVT.

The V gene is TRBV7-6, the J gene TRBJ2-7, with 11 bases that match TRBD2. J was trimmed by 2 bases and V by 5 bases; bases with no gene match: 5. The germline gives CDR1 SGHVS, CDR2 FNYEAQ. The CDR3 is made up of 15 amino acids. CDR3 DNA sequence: TGTGCCAGCAGCCACGGGACTAGCGGCCCCTACGAGCAGTACTTC. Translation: CASSHGTSGPYEQYF.

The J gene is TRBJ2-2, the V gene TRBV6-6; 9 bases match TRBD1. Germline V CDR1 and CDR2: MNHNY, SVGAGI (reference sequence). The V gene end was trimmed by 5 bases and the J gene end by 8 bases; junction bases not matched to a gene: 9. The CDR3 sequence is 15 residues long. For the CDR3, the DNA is TGTGCCAGCAGTCAAAGACAGGGGGACGTGGGGGAGCTGTTTTTT. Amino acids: CASSQRQGDVGELFF.

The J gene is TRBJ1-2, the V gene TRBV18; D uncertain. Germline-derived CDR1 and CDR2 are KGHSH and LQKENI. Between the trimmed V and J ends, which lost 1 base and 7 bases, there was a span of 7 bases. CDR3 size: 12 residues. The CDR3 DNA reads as TGTGCCAGCTCACCACAGGGAGGTGGCTACACCTTC. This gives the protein CASSPQGGGYTF. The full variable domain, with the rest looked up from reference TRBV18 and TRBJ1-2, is NAGVMQNPRHLVRRRGQEARLRCSPMKGHSHVYWYRQLPEEGLKFMVYLQKENIIDESGMPKERFSAEFPKEGPSILRIQQVVRGDSAAYFCASSPQGGGYTFGSGTRLTVV.

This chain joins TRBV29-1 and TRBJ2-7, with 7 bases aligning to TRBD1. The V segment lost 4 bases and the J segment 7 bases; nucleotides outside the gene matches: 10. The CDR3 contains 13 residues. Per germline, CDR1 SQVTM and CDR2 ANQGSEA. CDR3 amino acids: CSVVRQGEREQYF. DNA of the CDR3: TGCAGCGTTGTGCGGCAGGGGGAGAGGGAGCAGTACTTC.

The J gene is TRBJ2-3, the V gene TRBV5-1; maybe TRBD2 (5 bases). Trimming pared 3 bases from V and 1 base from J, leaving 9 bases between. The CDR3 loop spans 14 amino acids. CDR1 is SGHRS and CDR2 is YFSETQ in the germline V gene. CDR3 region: CASSWAEGTDTQYF. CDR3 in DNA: TGCGCCAGCAGCTGGGCGGAGGGCACAGATACGCAGTATTTT. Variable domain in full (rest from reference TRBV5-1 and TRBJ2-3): KAGVTQTPRYLIKTRGQQVTLSCSPISGHRSVSWYQQTPGQGLQFLFEYFSETQRNKGNFPGRFSGRQFSNSRSEMNVSTLELGDSALYLCASSWAEGTDTQYFGPGTRLTVL.

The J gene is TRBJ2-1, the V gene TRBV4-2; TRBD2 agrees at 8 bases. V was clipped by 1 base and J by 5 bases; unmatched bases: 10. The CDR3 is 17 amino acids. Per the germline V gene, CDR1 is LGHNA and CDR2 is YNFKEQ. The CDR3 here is CASSQVNSGSHNNEQFF. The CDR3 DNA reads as TGTGCCAGCAGCCAAGTAAACAGCGGGAGCCATAACAATGAGCAGTTCTTC.

CDR3 amino acids: CASSPRDRDSPLHF. The CDR3 DNA sequence: TGTGCCAGCAGCCCTAGGGACAGAGATTCACCCCTCCACTTT. The chain employs TRBV13 and TRBJ1-6; TRBD1 agrees at 7 bases. Germline assignment: CDR1 PRHDT and CDR2 FYEKMQ (reference sequence). The CDR3 extends over 14 amino acids. The V segment lost 5 bases and the J segment 8 bases; nucleotides outside the gene matches: 6.

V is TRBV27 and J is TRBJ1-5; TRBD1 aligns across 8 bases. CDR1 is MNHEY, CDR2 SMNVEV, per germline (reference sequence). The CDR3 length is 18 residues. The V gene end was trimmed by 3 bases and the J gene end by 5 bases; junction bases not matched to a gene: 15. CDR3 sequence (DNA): TGTGCCAGCAGTTTTTACGTCAGGGGGCAGGGGCAAGATCAGCCCCAGCATTTT. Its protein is CASSFYVRGQGQDQPQHF.

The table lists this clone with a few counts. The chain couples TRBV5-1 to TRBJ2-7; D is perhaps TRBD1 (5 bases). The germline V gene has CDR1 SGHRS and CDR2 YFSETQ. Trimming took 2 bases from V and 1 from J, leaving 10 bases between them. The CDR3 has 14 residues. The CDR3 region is CASSLQVTSYEQYF. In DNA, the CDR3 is TGCGCCAGCAGCTTACAGGTAACTTCCTACGAGCAGTACTTC.

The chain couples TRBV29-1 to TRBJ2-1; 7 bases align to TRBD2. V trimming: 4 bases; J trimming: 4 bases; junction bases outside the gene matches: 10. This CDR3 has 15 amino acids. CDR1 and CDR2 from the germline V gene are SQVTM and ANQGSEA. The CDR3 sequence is CSVVGGSNPYNEQFF. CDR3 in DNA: TGCAGCGTTGTTGGCGGGAGTAACCCTTACAATGAGCAGTTCTTC.

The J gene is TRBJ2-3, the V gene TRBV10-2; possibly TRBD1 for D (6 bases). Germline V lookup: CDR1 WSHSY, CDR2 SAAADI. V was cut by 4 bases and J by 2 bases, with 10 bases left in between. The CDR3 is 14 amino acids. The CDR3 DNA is TGCGCCAGCAGTGTCGACAGGCTCACAGATACGCAGTATTTT. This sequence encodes CASSVDRLTDTQYF.

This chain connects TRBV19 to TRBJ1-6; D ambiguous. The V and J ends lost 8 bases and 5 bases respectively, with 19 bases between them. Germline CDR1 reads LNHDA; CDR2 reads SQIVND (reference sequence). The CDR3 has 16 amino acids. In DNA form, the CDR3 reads TGTGCCAGTTATTTCCGGGGAGGGTACCATAATTCACCCCTCCACTTT. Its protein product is CASYFRGGYHNSPLHF.

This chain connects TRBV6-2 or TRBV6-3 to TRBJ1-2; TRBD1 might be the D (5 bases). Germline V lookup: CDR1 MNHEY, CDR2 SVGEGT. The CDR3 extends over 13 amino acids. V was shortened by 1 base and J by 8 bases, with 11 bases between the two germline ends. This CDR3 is CASSYFGGSGYTF. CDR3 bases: TGTGCCAGCAGTTACTTCGGGGGGTCAGGCTACACCTTC.

CDR3 sequence: CASSLNADRTYEQYF. For the CDR3, the DNA is TGCGCCAGCAGCCTTAACGCGGACAGGACCTACGAGCAGTACTTC. The J gene is TRBJ2-7, the V gene TRBV5-1; 7 positions match TRBD1. The V segment lost 4 bases and the J segment 2 bases; nucleotides outside the gene matches: 9. Germline V gene data show CDR1 as SGHRS and CDR2 as YFSETQ. This CDR3 spans 15 amino acids.

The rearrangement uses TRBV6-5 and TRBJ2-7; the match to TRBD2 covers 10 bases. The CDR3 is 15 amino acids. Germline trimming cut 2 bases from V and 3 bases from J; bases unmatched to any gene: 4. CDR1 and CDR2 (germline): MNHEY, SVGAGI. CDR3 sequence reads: CASSYSASGSYEQYF. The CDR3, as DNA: TGTGCCAGCAGTTACAGCGCTAGCGGGAGCTACGAGCAGTACTTC.

CDR3 amino acids: CASSRQTLSGANVLTF. The CDR3 DNA sequence: TGTGCCAGCAGCCGACAGACTCTATCTGGGGCCAACGTCCTGACTTTC. This chain joins TRBV9 and TRBJ2-6; TRBD1 might be the D (5 bases). The V end was cut by 4 bases, the J end by 1 base, with 12 bases between. Germline CDR1 and CDR2: SGDLS and YYNGEE. The CDR3 length is 16 residues.